The 14 T cell receptor beta chains below come from one sample, sequenced in a study of T cells in Graves' hyperthyroidism and ophthalmopathy. Using RNA transcripts as the source, TCR beta CDR3 regions were amplified. First-round RT-PCR targeting the TCR CDR3 was performed with the HTBI primer set. TCRdb ran MiXCR on the multiplex PCR reads and lists one entry per CDR3 protein. The repertoire holds around 600,000 distinct CDR3 sequences, with roughly 46% as singletons. The material sequenced was peripheral blood or thyroid tissue (not recorded which). All receptors derive from an adult man with Graves' disease, either hyperthyroidism or ophthalmopathy (not recorded which).

This chain uses TRBV7-9 with TRBJ1-4; no firm D call. The CDR3 loop spans 13 amino acids. Germline loops: CDR1 SEHNR, CDR2 FQNEAQ (reference sequence). V lost 4 bases and J lost 7, with 10 bases in between. The CDR3: CASSSGAGEKLFF. CDR3 DNA sequence: TGTGCCAGCAGCTCCGGCGCCGGTGAAAAACTGTTTTTT.

For this clonotype: It is unclear where the CDR3 begins or ends on the DNA, so no DNA is shown, and the CDR3 is as TCRdb lists it. V usage is TRBV2 and J usage is TRBJ1-1; the DNA was not compared with TRBD1, the D call given in the table. CDR1 and CDR2 from the germline V gene are SNHLY and FYNNEI. The CDR3 is 13 amino acids in total, end residues counted. The CDR3 sequence is CASSVGGGTEALF.

The V gene is TRBV20-1, the J gene TRBJ2-5; 8 positions match TRBD2. The CDR3 is 14 amino acids. Germline V gene lookup returns CDR1 DFQATT and CDR2 SNEGSKA (reference sequence). Trimming cost V 5 bases and J 7 bases; bases outside gene matches: 12. This CDR3 is CSAVPGTAGGTQYF. The CDR3 DNA reads TGCAGTGCTGTACCCGGGACCGCGGGGGGGACCCAGTACTTC.

CDR3 in DNA: TGTGCCAGCTCCGGGGGACCTGGCTACACCTTC. The encoded protein is CASSGGPGYTF. The rearrangement joins TRBV25-1 to TRBJ1-2; D may be TRBD1 (5 bases). There are 11 residues in the CDR3. Looked up from germline, CDR1 is MGHDK and CDR2 is SYGVNS. V dropped 8 bases and J dropped 7 bases, with 11 bases sitting between them.

J is TRBJ2-5 and V is TRBV5-1; unclear D gene. V was cut by 0 bases and J by 5 bases, with 14 bases left in between. Per germline, CDR1 SGHRS and CDR2 YFSETQ. The CDR3 totals 15 residues. This CDR3 is CASSLAVSTPETQYF. The CDR3 DNA is TGCGCCAGCAGCTTGGCCGTTTCAACCCCCGAGACCCAGTACTTC.

There are many counts of this clonotype. The chain joins TRBV7-8 to TRBJ2-7; D may be TRBD1 or TRBD2 (5 bases each). Trimming shortened V by 0 bases and J by 0 bases, and 9 bases separated the two germline ends. Germline V gene sequence: CDR1 SGHVS, CDR2 FQNEAQ. The CDR3 has 15 amino acids. CDR3 DNA sequence: TGTGCCAGCAGCTTAGCTGTTGGGGGCTCCTACGAGCAGTACTTC. Translation: CASSLAVGGSYEQYF. Full variable domain (rest looked up from reference TRBV7-8 and TRBJ2-7): GAGVSQSPRYKVAKRGQDVALRCDPISGHVSLFWYQQALGQGPEFLTYFQNEAQLDKSGLPSDRFFAERPEGSVSTLKIQRTQQEDSAVYLCASSLAVGGSYEQYFGPGTRLTVT.

This clonotype was counted many times. The CDR3 DNA is TGCAGCGCAATAGGACTAGCGGGAGAGCAGCAGTACTTC. Translating gives CSAIGLAGEQQYF. The rearrangement uses TRBV29-1 and TRBJ2-7; 13 nucleotides align to TRBD2. V was clipped by 7 bases and J by 8 bases; unmatched bases: 8. CDR3 length: 13 amino acids. Looked up from germline, CDR1 is SQVTM and CDR2 is ANQGSEA.

On this clonotype itself: This may stem from a read error, because a much larger clone lies one nucleotide away. The genes are TRBV2 and TRBJ1-4, with 9 bases lining up with TRBD1. The CDR3 totals 17 residues. Germline V lookup: CDR1 SNHLY, CDR2 FYNNEI. V dropped 7 bases and J dropped 0; count of bases not matched to a gene: 9. As DNA, the CDR3 is TGTGCCAGCAACGGGAACAGGGGGCGGTCAACTAATGAAAAACTGTTTTTT. This sequence encodes CASNGNRGRSTNEKLFF. The full variable domain, in which reference TRBV2 and TRBJ1-4 provide the parts outside the CDR3, is EPEVTQTPSHQVTQMGQEVILRCVPISNHLYFYWYRQILGQKVEFLVSFYNNEISEKSEIFDDQFSVERPDGSNFTLKIRSTKLEDSAMYFCASNGNRGRSTNEKLFFGSGTQLSVL.

This clonotype has more than one count but fewer than ten. Mismatch with germline at one junction end may stem from a read error. The chain couples TRBV10-3 to TRBJ1-3, with TRBD1 identical over 7 bases. Germline values: CDR1 ENHRY, CDR2 SYGVKD. The CDR3 has 15 amino acids. In DNA, the CDR3 is TGTGCCAGCAGTTCGCGACAGGGCGATGGAAACACCATATATTTT. Protein product: CASSSRQGDGNTIYF.

CDR3 protein: CASRRARDSFEAFF. The CDR3 region has the DNA TGTGCCAGCCGACGGGCACGGGACAGCTTTGAAGCTTTCTTT. V and J are TRBV12-3 or TRBV12-4 and TRBJ1-1; TRBD1 matches at 7 bases. Trimming cost V 8 bases and J 7 bases; bases outside gene matches: 13. The CDR3 covers 14 residues.

This clonotype showed up just a few times. This chain uses TRBV4-1 with TRBJ1-2; weak D call: TRBD1 (5 bases). The germline V gene encodes CDR1 MGHRA and CDR2 YSYEKL. Trimming removed 4 bases at V and 4 bases at J, with 16 bases between. The CDR3 loop spans 15 amino acids. DNA for the CDR3: TGCGCCAGCAGCCCAACGACAGAAGCCTCCTATGGCTACACCTTC. It specifies CASSPTTEASYGYTF.

This clonotype was seen a handful of times. This chain connects TRBV9 to TRBJ1-1; the match to TRBD1 covers 11 bases. Germline V CDR1 and CDR2: SGDLS, YYNGEE. With 0 bases clipped from V and 8 bases from J, the junction kept 9 bases outside the gene matches. The CDR3 runs to 16 residues. Here the CDR3 reads CASSVGGRTGGDEAFF. CDR3 DNA: TGTGCCAGCAGCGTAGGGGGGCGGACAGGGGGCGACGAAGCTTTCTTT.

This clonotype was seen a few times. The rearrangement links TRBV20-1 to TRBJ2-7, with TRBD2 matching 10 bases. Germline CDR1 and CDR2: DFQATT and SNEGSKA (reference sequence). This CDR3 is built from 15 residues. Germline trimming cut 3 bases from V and 2 bases from J; bases unmatched to any gene: 7. For the CDR3, the DNA is TGCAGTGCTAGCGGATCTAGCGGGAGAACCTACGAGCAGTACTTC. Its translation: CSASGSSGRTYEQYF.

This chain links TRBV7-9 with TRBJ1-5, with 10 nucleotides matching TRBD1. V was clipped by 3 bases and J by 8 bases; unmatched bases: 4. Germline assignment: CDR1 SEHNR and CDR2 FQNEAQ (reference sequence). The CDR3 is 14 residues long. CDR3 sequence reads: CASSFRDRGEPQHF. CDR3 DNA sequence: TGTGCCAGCAGCTTCCGGGACAGGGGTGAGCCCCAGCATTTT.